The 9 T cell receptor beta chains presented below share a single source sample, sequenced in a study of cytomegalovirus exposure and HLA in healthy donors. With 60 Vbeta and 13 Jbeta primers, the PCR was carried out. TCRdb's table, derived via immunoSEQ multiplex PCR, lists solely in-frame clones and lacks some. The table includes 200,000 or so clones, approximately 80% detected once. Sequencing used PBMCs. All receptors come from a male donor in good health and CMV-seronegative.

This chain joins TRBV7-3 and TRBJ2-7; 7 nucleotides agree with TRBD2. There are 15 residues in the CDR3. Germline V lookup: CDR1 SGHTA, CDR2 FQGTGA. The V and J ends lost 5 bases and 2 bases, in that order; junction bases with no gene match: 9. CDR3 in amino acids: CASSVEPGLTYEQYF. CDR3 nucleotides: TGTGCCAGCAGCGTAGAACCGGGACTAACCTACGAGCAGTACTTC. The whole variable domain, remainder taken from reference TRBV7-3 and TRBJ2-7, is GAGVSQTPSNKVTEKGKYVELRCDPISGHTALYWYRQSLGQGPEFLIYFQGTGAADDSGLPNDRFFAVRPEGSVSTLKIQRTERGDSAVYLCASSVEPGLTYEQYFGPGTRLTVT.

This rearrangement joins TRBV4-1 to TRBJ2-7; 11 bases are a match to TRBD2. The J segment lost 6 bases and the V segment lost 0 bases, leaving 10 bases of the junction unmatched. CDR3 length: 17 residues. Germline lookup yields CDR1 MGHRA and CDR2 YSYEKL. Written as DNA, the CDR3 is TGCGCCAGCAGCCAAGACAGTAGCGGGAGGGCGGCTCTCGAGCAGTACTTC. Protein sequence: CASSQDSSGRAALEQYF.

The chain links TRBV18 to TRBJ2-3, with a possible D match to TRBD2 (7 bases). The CDR3 is made up of 18 amino acids. Germline V CDR1 and CDR2: KGHSH, LQKENI. Trimming removed 0 bases from V and 3 bases from J, with 19 bases in between. The CDR3 DNA reads TGTGCCAGCTCACCACCCGGTCGGGGGGCTGAAGGTACAGATACGCAGTATTTT. This translates into CASSPPGRGAEGTDTQYF.

The rearrangement joins TRBV18 to TRBJ2-2, with TRBD1 matching over 10 bases. CDR3 length equals 17 residues. The ends lost 1 base at V and 5 bases at J; junction bases unmatched: 7. Germline CDR1 reads KGHSH; CDR2 reads LQKENI. The CDR3: CASSPRRGTGVTGELFF. The CDR3 nucleotides are TGTGCCAGCTCACCACGGAGGGGGACAGGGGTGACCGGGGAGCTGTTTTTT.

V gene TRBV28 combines with J gene TRBJ1-5, with 8 positions matching TRBD1. The CDR3 covers 15 residues. Germline V gene sequence: CDR1 MDHEN, CDR2 SYDVKM. J was trimmed by 2 bases and V by 2 bases; bases with no gene match: 2. The CDR3 region has the DNA TGTGCCAGCAGTTTACCGACAGGGGGCAATCAGCCCCAGCATTTT. Its protein product is CASSLPTGGNQPQHF.

The chain joins TRBV7-6 to TRBJ2-1; 8 nucleotides match TRBD1. The CDR3 sequence is 15 residues long. Germline V gene lookup returns CDR1 SGHVS and CDR2 FNYEAQ. V lost 4 bases, J lost 4 bases, and 6 bases stayed unmatched. The CDR3 DNA follows: TGTGCCAGCAGCTACGGACAGGGAGAGTACAATGAGCAGTTCTTC. Protein product: CASSYGQGEYNEQFF.

The chain is built from TRBV5-6 and TRBJ1-1, with 8 bases lining up with TRBD1. Germline assignment: CDR1 SGHDT and CDR2 YYEEEE. The CDR3 covers 18 residues. Unmatched junction bases numbered 13, after V lost 1 base and J lost 2 bases. The chain's CDR3 is CASSLFYRGSGGNTEAFF. The CDR3 DNA follows: TGTGCCAGCAGCTTGTTTTACAGGGGGTCAGGGGGAAACACTGAAGCTTTCTTT.

The V gene is TRBV9, the J gene TRBJ2-2, with 8 bases aligning to TRBD1. CDR1 is SGDLS, CDR2 YYNGEE, per germline. V was clipped by 0 bases and J by 0 bases; unmatched bases: 7. The CDR3 consists of 18 residues. The CDR3: CASSVVGGTGSNTGELFF. The CDR3 DNA is TGTGCCAGCAGCGTAGTAGGTGGGACAGGCTCGAACACCGGGGAGCTGTTTTTT.

The J gene is TRBJ2-5, the V gene TRBV7-2; tentatively, D is TRBD2 (7 bases). There are 14 residues in the CDR3. In germline, CDR1 is SGHTA, CDR2 FQGNSA. V dropped 1 base and J dropped 5 bases, with 11 bases sitting between them. The CDR3 region is CASSLDPGGETQYF. For the CDR3, the DNA is TGTGCCAGCAGCTTAGATCCGGGGGGCGAGACCCAGTACTTC.